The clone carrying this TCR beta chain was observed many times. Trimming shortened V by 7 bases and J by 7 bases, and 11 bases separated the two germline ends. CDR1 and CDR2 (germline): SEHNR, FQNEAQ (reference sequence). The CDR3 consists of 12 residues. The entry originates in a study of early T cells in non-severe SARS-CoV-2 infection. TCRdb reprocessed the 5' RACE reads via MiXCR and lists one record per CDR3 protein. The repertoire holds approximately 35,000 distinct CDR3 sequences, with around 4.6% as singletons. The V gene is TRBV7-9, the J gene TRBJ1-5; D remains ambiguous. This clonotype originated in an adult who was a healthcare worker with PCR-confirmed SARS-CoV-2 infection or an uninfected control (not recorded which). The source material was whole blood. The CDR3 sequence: CASTINSQPQHF. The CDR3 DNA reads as TGTGCCAGCACCATAAACAGCCAGCCCCAGCATTTT.